The rows below give T cell receptor beta chains drawn from one sample of a study of OX40 agonist ivuxolimab in advanced cancers. The assay was immunoSEQ multiplex PCR, and TCRdb's table has in-frame clones only and misses some. The data show 87,000 or so clones, about 86% seen once. The sequencing used CD4+ or CD8+ T cells sorted from blood, collected in a trial of the OX40 agonist ivuxolimab. The source of these receptors is an adult with an advanced solid tumor such as melanoma, head and neck, liver or kidney cancer. Both conserved end residues are part of each CDR3. The order of the fields is V gene, CDR3 length, J gene, CDR3 protein.

V: TRBV7-8; length: 16; J: TRBJ1-2; CDR3: CASSLARRDRGYGYTF
V: TRBV2; length: 14; J: TRBJ2-2; CDR3: CASSGAVNTGELFF
V: TRBV5-6; length: 16; J: TRBJ1-5; CDR3: CASSLWGPNSDQPQHF
V: TRBV18; length: 16; J: TRBJ2-3; CDR3: CASSPPSFGAADTQYF
V: TRBV7-2; length: 11; J: TRBJ1-2; CDR3: CASSPDYGYTF
V: TRBV2; length: 12; J: TRBJ1-6; CDR3: CASKGNNSPLHF
V: TRBV7-8; length: 14; J: TRBJ2-7; CDR3: CASSLGTGSYEQYF
V: TRBV4-1; length: 17; J: TRBJ2-1; CDR3: CASSHAPATSSYNEQFF
V: TRBV4-1; length: 14; J: TRBJ1-2; CDR3: CASSQEDRVYGYTF
V: TRBV6-6; length: 15; J: TRBJ2-7; CDR3: CASSPDRADSYEQYF
V: TRBV12-5; length: 18; J: TRBJ2-5; CDR3: CASGLVLFPPTGKETQYF
V: TRBV7-8; length: 14; J: TRBJ2-7; CDR3: CASSLTGEAYEQYF
V: TRBV19; length: 14; J: TRBJ2-1; CDR3: CASSITSRDNEQFF
V: TRBV19; length: 15; J: TRBJ1-1; CDR3: CASSIDLLKGTEAFF
V: TRBV9; length: 15; J: TRBJ1-1; CDR3: CASSVGLGLNTEAFF
V: TRBV7-6; length: 18; J: TRBJ1-3; CDR3: CASSQRLTGRASGNTIYF
V: TRBV28; length: 15; J: TRBJ1-2; CDR3: CASSLSLEIGYGYTF
V: TRBV5-6; length: 12; J: TRBJ1-2; CDR3: CASSPGRNGYTF
V: TRBV10-3; length: 15; J: TRBJ2-3; CDR3: CAISAAQSGTDTQYF
V: TRBV11-2; length: 18; J: TRBJ2-2; CDR3: CASSLRGRGSLNTGELFF
V: TRBV19; length: 14; J: TRBJ1-4; CDR3: CASSRDREVEKLFF
V: TRBV10-2; length: 17; J: TRBJ2-5; CDR3: CASSKVDAAGNQETQYF
V: TRBV5-1; length: 13; J: TRBJ2-7; CDR3: CASRIQGSYEQYF
V: TRBV2; length: 13; J: TRBJ2-5; CDR3: CASSRDAEETQYF
V: TRBV25-1; length: 16; J: TRBJ2-3; CDR3: CASSASSGRVEDTQYF
V: TRBV5-6; length: 16; J: TRBJ2-1; CDR3: CASRRTSGRSYNEQFF
V: TRBV6-5; length: 14; J: TRBJ2-5; CDR3: CASSTLAGVETQYF
V: TRBV5-1; length: 13; J: TRBJ1-1; CDR3: CASRGQGNTEAFF
V: TRBV5-1; length: 15; J: TRBJ2-7; CDR3: CASSLEGTSGSEQYF
V: TRBV10-1; length: 15; J: TRBJ1-3; CDR3: CASSVALPSGNTIYF
V: TRBV18; length: 16; J: TRBJ1-1; CDR3: CASFPGRTRMNTEAFF
V: TRBV11-3; length: 17; J: TRBJ2-1; CDR3: CASSFGGRLSSYNEQFF
V: TRBV5-1; length: 13; J: TRBJ1-4; CDR3: CASSLKPHEKLFF
V: TRBV19; length: 13; J: TRBJ2-3; CDR3: CASSPRQQDTQYF
V: TRBV11-2; length: 15; J: TRBJ1-1; CDR3: CASSSIKGVNTEAFF
V: TRBV5-6; length: 13; J: TRBJ2-1; CDR3: CASSPPFWSEQFF
V: TRBV11-2; length: 15; J: TRBJ2-7; CDR3: CASSLGGGRLYEQYF
V: TRBV28; length: 20; J: TRBJ2-2; CDR3: CASSPTNHGAGGPYTGELFF
V: TRBV2; length: 15; J: TRBJ2-7; CDR3: CASSEGTSGPYEQYF
V: TRBV7-3; length: 15; J: TRBJ2-7; CDR3: CASSSQGGQGYEQYF
V: TRBV27; length: 14; J: TRBJ1-1; CDR3: CASSLSRGPTEAFF
V: TRBV9; length: 15; J: TRBJ1-5; CDR3: CASSGGGVSNQPQHF
V: TRBV7-6; length: 13; J: TRBJ2-2; CDR3: CASSSQGFGELFF
V: TRBV7-8; length: 12; J: TRBJ2-1; CDR3: CASGEPYNEQFF
V: TRBV12-5; length: 14; J: TRBJ2-7; CDR3: CASGNGQGWDEQYF
V: TRBV19; length: 15; J: TRBJ2-6; CDR3: CASRPQVSGANVLTF
V: TRBV7-2; length: 14; J: TRBJ2-7; CDR3: CASSLEVRSYEQYF
V: TRBV5-4; length: 16; J: TRBJ1-2; CDR3: CASSLPQGGTNYGYTF
V: TRBV7-2; length: 14; J: TRBJ2-7; CDR3: CASSLSGSPYEQYF
V: TRBV6-5; length: 14; J: TRBJ2-7; CDR3: CASSYSAPTYEQYF
V: TRBV5-4; length: 12; J: TRBJ2-7; CDR3: CASSPGIGGQYF
V: TRBV7-2; length: 15; J: TRBJ1-2; CDR3: CASSLRRAENYGYTF
V: TRBV5-4; length: 15; J: TRBJ2-3; CDR3: CASSRSGRMTDTQYF
V: TRBV6-5; length: 15; J: TRBJ2-1; CDR3: CASSYSTQGANEQFF
V: TRBV19; length: 14; J: TRBJ2-1; CDR3: CASSTRDSYNEQFF
V: TRBV5-1; length: 17; J: TRBJ2-7; CDR3: CASSPGLAGDRPYEQYF
V: TRBV4-3; length: 16; J: TRBJ2-3; CDR3: CASSHGTSGFTDTQYF
V: TRBV9; length: 14; J: TRBJ2-2; CDR3: CASSWDRTTGELFF
V: TRBV10-1; length: 13; J: TRBJ1-5; CDR3: CASSEASHQPQHF